This TCR beta chain is from a study of T cell clonality in common variable immunodeficiency. V was pared by 1 base and J by 2 bases, with 7 bases between. The CDR3 contains 14 residues. Germline-derived CDR1 and CDR2 are SGHAT and FQNNGV. Study-level findings and limits: TCRbeta clonality was increased in CVID versus healthy controls.

In its sample, this clone was seen many times. Its antigen is not known. The read terminates 3 residues before the CDR3 end, so the remaining end is supplied by the germline J gene. Libraries were prepared by immunoSEQ multiplex PCR; TCRdb keeps only in-frame clonotypes and omits some of them. This set yields about 43,000 clones and no singletons; the top ten hold around 2.1%. The source of this sequence is a person between 18 and 75 years old in good health. The rearrangement links TRBV11-2 to TRBJ2-3, with D uncertain. The sample comprised peripheral blood mononuclear cells. CDR3 amino acids: CASSLVGSTDTQYF. The sequenced part of the CDR3 DNA is TGTGCCAGCAGCTTAGTCGGGTCCACAGATACG. The whole variable domain, filled in from reference TRBV11-2 and TRBJ2-3, reads EAGVAQSPRYKIIEKRQSVAFWCNPISGHATLYWYQQILGQGPKLLIQFQNNGVVDDSQLPKDRFSAERLKGVDSTLKIQPAKLEDSAVYLCASSLVGSTDTQYFGPGTRLTVL.